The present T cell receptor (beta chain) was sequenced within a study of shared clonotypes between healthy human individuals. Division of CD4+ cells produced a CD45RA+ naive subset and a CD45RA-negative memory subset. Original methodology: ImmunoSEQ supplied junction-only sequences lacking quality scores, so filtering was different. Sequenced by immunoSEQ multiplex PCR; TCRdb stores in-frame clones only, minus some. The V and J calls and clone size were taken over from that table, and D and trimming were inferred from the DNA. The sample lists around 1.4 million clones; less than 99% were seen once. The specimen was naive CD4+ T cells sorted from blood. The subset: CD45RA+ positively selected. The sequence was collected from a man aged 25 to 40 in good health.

The CDR3 sequence: CASWGQGFETQYF. The CDR3 nucleotides read TGCGCCAGCTGGGGACAGGGTTTCGAGACCCAGTACTTC. This chain joins TRBV5-1 and TRBJ2-5; 9 nucleotides match TRBD1. Looked up from germline, CDR1 is SGHRS and CDR2 is YFSETQ. The CDR3 sequence is 13 residues long. The J segment lost 5 bases and the V segment lost 7 bases, leaving 6 bases of the junction unmatched.